These 15 T cell receptor beta chains share one sample of origin, sequenced in a study of radiotherapy plus CTLA-4 blockade in lung cancer. The protocol was immunoSEQ multiplex PCR, while the TCRdb copy is restricted to in-frame clones and leaves out a portion. The table has some 70,000 clones, 79% seen once; the top ten hold about 9.1%. Sequencing used peripheral blood, obtained from a patient treated with radiotherapy plus ipilimumab. The receptors derive from a human donor with non-small cell lung cancer who had a complete response to radiotherapy plus ipilimumab.

The V call is TRBV27, the J call TRBJ2-1; D is unresolved. The V gene lost 7 bases and the J gene lost 2 bases, with 9 bases spanning the gap. The length of the CDR3 is 13 residues. In germline, CDR1 is MNHEY, CDR2 SMNVEV (reference sequence). CDR3 bases: TGTGCCAGCAAGAGCTATCCCTACAATGAGCAGTTCTTC. Translating gives CASKSYPYNEQFF.

V gene TRBV6-5 combines with J gene TRBJ1-5; 12 bases line up with TRBD1. CDR3 length equals 15 residues. Germline CDR1 MNHEY, CDR2 SVGAGI. Trimming cost V 8 bases and J 7 bases; bases outside gene matches: 9. CDR3 nucleotide sequence: TGTGCCAGCTCCGCGGGACAGGGGGCCGGACAGCCCCAGCATTTT. Amino acids: CASSAGQGAGQPQHF.

This chain links TRBV7-2 with TRBJ2-2, with unresolved D. Per the germline V gene, CDR1 is SGHTA and CDR2 is FQGNSA. V was pared by 1 base and J by 0 bases, with 3 bases between. The CDR3 extends over 14 amino acids. The CDR3 DNA sequence: TGTGCCAGCAGCTTAGTAGCGAACACCGGGGAGCTGTTTTTT. Its translation is CASSLVANTGELFF. Together with reference TRBV7-2 and TRBJ2-2, the CDR3 gives the full variable domain: GAGVSQSPSNKVTEKGKDVELRCDPISGHTALYWYRQSLGQGLEFLIYFQGNSAPDKSGLPSDRFSAERTGGSVSTLTIQRTQQEDSAVYLCASSLVANTGELFFGEGSRLTVL.

The gene calls are TRBV7-2 and TRBJ1-2; 7 nucleotides agree with TRBD1. Germline trimming cut 4 bases from V and 4 bases from J; bases unmatched to any gene: 3. The V gene's germline CDR1 is SGHTA and CDR2 FQGNSA. The CDR3 contains 13 residues. CDR3 in DNA: TGTGCCAGCAGCTCGACAGGGCTCTATGGCTACACCTTC. This codes for CASSSTGLYGYTF.

The chain employs TRBV7-8 and TRBJ1-5; TRBD1 is a possible D gene (5 bases). V gave up 3 bases and J gave up 7 bases, with 10 bases separating them. The germline V gene has CDR1 SGHVS and CDR2 FQNEAQ. This CDR3 is 13 amino acids long. CDR3 residues: CASSLWGDQPQHF. CDR3 DNA sequence: TGTGCCAGCAGCTTGTGGGGGGACCAGCCCCAGCATTTT.

This chain joins TRBV28 and TRBJ2-7; 11 bases are shared with TRBD1. The V and J ends lost 8 bases and 4 bases, in that order; junction bases with no gene match: 4. CDR3 length: 13 amino acids. Germline CDR1 is MDHEN and CDR2 is SYDVKM. CDR3 coding DNA: TGTGCCAGCCGGGACAGGGGGGGTTACGAGCAGTACGTC. It is translated as CASRDRGGYEQYV.

This clone was seen more than once but under ten times. The chain employs TRBV4-3 and TRBJ2-5, with no clear D. V lost 2 bases, J lost 1 base, and 11 bases lay in between. The CDR3 sequence is 15 residues long. Germline V CDR1 and CDR2: LGHNA, YSLEER. The DNA of the CDR3 is TGCGCCAGCAGCCAAAAGTGGCCCACCCAAGAGACCCAGTACTTC. This encodes CASSQKWPTQETQYF.

The rearrangement links TRBV9 to TRBJ2-3, with D tentatively TRBD1 (5 bases). Between the trimmed V and J ends, which lost 0 bases and 4 bases, there was a span of 15 bases. Germline CDR1 SGDLS, CDR2 YYNGEE. There are 16 residues in the CDR3. Written as DNA, the CDR3 is TGTGCCAGCAGCGTAGAGGACACCCTAGGGGCAGATACGCAGTATTTT. Protein: CASSVEDTLGADTQYF. The whole variable domain, filled in from reference TRBV9 and TRBJ2-3, reads DSGVTQTPKHLITATGQRVTLRCSPRSGDLSVYWYQQSLDQGLQFLIQYYNGEERAKGNILERFSAQQFPDLHSELNLSSLELGDSALYFCASSVEDTLGADTQYFGPGTRLTVL.

The chain uses TRBV7-8 and TRBJ2-7; D is undetermined. The CDR3 totals 13 residues. From germline, CDR1 is SGHVS and CDR2 FQNEAQ. Trimming took off 2 bases at V and 5 bases at J, with 10 bases between the two ends. The CDR3 loop is CASSLNYVNEQYV. CDR3 DNA sequence: TGTGCCAGCAGCTTAAACTATGTAAACGAGCAGTACGTC.

The V gene is TRBV4-1, the J gene TRBJ1-5; 9 nucleotides agree with TRBD1. V was clipped by 6 bases and J by 6 bases; unmatched bases: 9. Germline CDR1 reads MGHRA; CDR2 reads YSYEKL. The CDR3 is 15 residues long. In nucleotides, the CDR3 is TGCGCCAGCAGTGAAAGGGGACAGGGCGGTCAGCCCCAGCATTTT. As protein: CASSERGQGGQPQHF.

The rearrangement joins TRBV6-1 to TRBJ1-6; the D gene is possibly TRBD1 (6 bases). CDR1 and CDR2 from the germline V gene are MNHNS and SASEGT. With 3 bases removed from V and 3 bases from J, the gap between germline ends came to 12 bases. The CDR3 totals 16 residues. This CDR3 is CASSDKGQHYNSPLHF. The CDR3, as DNA: TGTGCCAGCAGTGACAAAGGACAGCACTATAATTCACCCCTCCACTTT.

The CDR3, as DNA: TGTGCCAGCAGCGAACAATTTGGGGCGAACACCGGGGAGCTGTTTTTT. The encoded protein is CASSEQFGANTGELFF. The V gene is TRBV7-2, the J gene TRBJ2-2; D not certain. Germline CDR1 is SGHTA and CDR2 is FQGNSA. The V end lost 5 bases, the J end lost 0 bases, and 13 bases lay between the germline ends. The CDR3 spans 16 residues.

This clone showed up just once. This sample also contains other DNA sequences that code for the same CDR3. The chain joins TRBV5-1 to TRBJ1-1; no definite D call. The CDR3 runs to 13 residues. Deletions cut 3 bases from V and 1 base from J, with 7 bases between. Per germline, CDR1 SGHRS and CDR2 YFSETQ. The CDR3 nucleotides are TGCGCCAGCAGCTCGGACGGGAACACTGAAGCTTTCTTT. Protein product: CASSSDGNTEAFF. Full variable domain (remainder filled in from reference TRBV5-1 and TRBJ1-1): KAGVTQTPRYLIKTRGQQVTLSCSPISGHRSVSWYQQTPGQGLQFLFEYFSETQRNKGNFPGRFSGRQFSNSRSEMNVSTLELGDSALYLCASSSDGNTEAFFGQGTRLTVV.

The V gene is TRBV9, the J gene TRBJ2-5, with TRBD2 matching 8 bases. J gave up 5 bases and V 4 bases, and 4 bases lay outside the gene matches. The CDR3 runs to 13 residues. Germline V lookup: CDR1 SGDLS, CDR2 YYNGEE. The CDR3 here is CASSSGRGETQYF. CDR3 DNA: TGTGCCAGCAGCAGCGGGAGAGGGGAGACCCAGTACTTC.

The chain couples TRBV7-2 to TRBJ2-3, with D possibly TRBD2 on 6 matching bases. The CDR3 is 15 residues long. Germline V gene sequence: CDR1 SGHTA, CDR2 FQGNSA. The V end lost 0 bases, the J end lost 4 bases, and 11 bases lay between the germline ends. The chain's CDR3 is CASSLAGLVSDTQYF. In nucleotides, the CDR3 is TGTGCCAGCAGCTTAGCGGGACTCGTATCAGATACGCAGTATTTT.